These T cell receptor beta chains were read from a single sample in a study of blood T cell repertoires in COVID-19. Assay: immunoSEQ multiplex PCR; the TCRdb copy retains only in-frame clones and omits some. Among 300,000 or so clones listed, more than 70% were seen once. Sequenced: peripheral blood. These receptors were obtained from a man between 18 and 29 years old who had recovered from COVID-19. CDR3s include the opening cysteine and the closing phenylalanine or tryptophan. The D gene is left open where the match is weak. The listing skips clone size in some rows; elsewhere it reads once, few, many or a size class.

j_call | d_call | v_call | clone_size | cdr3_aa | cdr3_nt
TRBJ2-7 | - | TRBV5-1 | - | CASRLLTGPEQYF | TGCGCCAGCAGGCTGCTGACAGGTCCAGAGCAGTACTTC
TRBJ1-5 | - | TRBV4-1 | - | CASSQERVDQPQHF | TGCGCCAGCAGCCAAGAGAGGGTGGATCAGCCCCAGCATTTT
TRBJ2-1 | TRBD2 | TRBV2 | - | CASRNSGDSSYNEQFF | TGTGCCAGCAGAAATAGCGGGGATAGCTCCTACAATGAGCAGTTCTTC
TRBJ2-7 | TRBD1 | TRBV4-1 | - | CASSPRQGADEQYF | TGCGCCAGCAGCCCACGACAGGGGGCGGACGAGCAGTACTTC
TRBJ2-7 | - | TRBV4-1 | - | CASSQDTGMLVEQYF | TGCGCCAGCAGCCAAGATACAGGGATGTTAGTCGAGCAGTACTTC
TRBJ1-1 | - | TRBV11-2 | - | CASSPRWAPNTEAFF | TGTGCCAGCAGCCCAAGGTGGGCGCCGAACACTGAAGCTTTCTTT
TRBJ2-7 | - | TRBV11-1 | - | CASSHSSSYEQYF | TGTGCCAGCAGCCATAGTTCGTCCTACGAGCAGTACTTC
TRBJ2-5 | - | TRBV5-1 | - | CASSADTTQETQYF | TGCGCCAGCAGCGCTGACACCACCCAAGAGACCCAGTACTTC
TRBJ2-1 | TRBD1 | TRBV3-1/TRBV3-2 | few | CASSRQGNEQFF | TGTGCCAGCAGCCGACAGGGAAATGAGCAGTTCTTC
TRBJ1-3 | TRBD1 | TRBV13 | - | CASSEQGTGNTIYF | TGTGCCAGCAGCGAACAGGGGACTGGAAACACCATATATTTT
TRBJ2-7 | - | TRBV19 | - | CASSIDNRYEQYF | TGTGCCAGTAGTATAGATAACAGGTACGAGCAGTACTTC
TRBJ1-1 | TRBD1 | TRBV24-1 | - | CATSVTGVLNTEAFF | TGTGCCACCAGTGTAACAGGGGTGTTGAACACTGAAGCTTTCTTT
TRBJ2-7 | TRBD1 | TRBV5-5 | - | CASSSTGVEQYF | TGTGCCAGCAGCTCTACAGGGGTCGAGCAGTACTTC
TRBJ2-3 | TRBD2 | TRBV9 | - | CASSAKAGGYPDTQYF | TGTGCCAGCAGCGCAAAAGCGGGGGGTTACCCAGATACGCAGTATTTT
TRBJ2-4 | - | TRBV7-2 | - | CASSQRGQEGIQYF | TGTGCCAGCAGCCAGCGAGGACAGGAGGGGATTCAGTACTTC
TRBJ1-4 | TRBD1 | TRBV9 | many | CASSVAPGQGNEKLFF | TGTGCCAGCAGCGTAGCACCGGGACAGGGTAATGAAAAACTGTTTTTT
TRBJ2-7 | TRBD2 | TRBV5-1 | - | CASSLALLAGGSYEQYF | TGCGCCAGCAGCTTGGCACTTCTAGCGGGGGGGTCCTACGAGCAGTACTTC
TRBJ2-3 | TRBD2 | TRBV29-1 | - | CSGQNVAGGTDTQYF | TGCAGCGGGCAGAATGTCGCGGGGGGTACAGATACGCAGTATTTT
TRBJ1-1 | - | TRBV9 | - | CASRGGGVNTEAFF | TGTGCCAGCAGGGGAGGAGGAGTGAACACTGAAGCTTTCTTT
TRBJ2-5 | TRBD2 | TRBV5-4 | - | CASSQSGAGETQYF | TGTGCCAGCAGCCAAAGCGGGGCAGGGGAGACCCAGTACTTC
TRBJ2-2 | TRBD2 | TRBV6-1 | - | CASSGPWGRGGGELFF | TGTGCCAGCAGTGGCCCTTGGGGGAGGGGTGGCGGGGAGCTGTTTTTT
TRBJ1-5 | - | TRBV7-2 | once | CASSPRAGLGQPQHF | TGTGCCAGCAGCCCCAGGGCCGGGTTAGGCCAGCCCCAGCATTTT
TRBJ1-1 | TRBD1 | TRBV5-1 | - | CASSRDRVDTEAFF | TGCGCCAGCAGCAGGGACAGGGTCGACACTGAAGCTTTCTTT
TRBJ1-2 | TRBD1 | TRBV19 | - | CASTPMGDRGLDYGYTF | TGTGCCAGTACTCCCATGGGGGACAGGGGGCTGGACTATGGCTACACCTTC
TRBJ2-2 | - | TRBV27 | few | CASRQNLGELFF | TGTGCCAGCAGACAAAATTTGGGGGAGCTGTTTTTT
TRBJ2-3 | TRBD1 | TRBV9 | - | CASSPFWTGVPLPTDTQYF | TGTGCCAGCAGCCCCTTTTGGACAGGGGTTCCCCTTCCCACAGATACGCAGTATTTT
TRBJ1-5 | - | TRBV18 | - | CASSGTDSNQPQHF | TGTGCCAGCTCTGGGACTGACAGCAATCAGCCCCAGCATTTT
TRBJ2-7 | - | TRBV4-2 | - | CASSQDPAGYEQYF | TGTGCCAGCAGCCAAGACCCAGCAGGATACGAGCAGTACTTC
TRBJ2-3 | - | TRBV21-1 | - | CASSKVVAGYLDLFLFPNTQYF | TGTGCCAGCAGCAAAGTGGTGGCAGGGTATCTGGACCTTTTTTTGTTCCCAAATACGCAGTATTTT
TRBJ1-1 | TRBD1 | TRBV7-9 | few | CASSLAQGAAEAFF | TGTGCCAGCAGCTTAGCGCAGGGGGCGGCTGAAGCTTTCTTT
TRBJ2-2 | - | TRBV7-3 | - | CASRGRANTGELFF | TGTGCCAGCAGGGGCAGGGCGAACACCGGGGAGCTGTTTTTT
TRBJ1-1 | TRBD1 | TRBV4-1 | - | CASSQGQGTEAFF | TGCGCCAGCAGCCAAGGACAGGGCACTGAAGCTTTCTTT
TRBJ2-7 | - | TRBV9 | - | CASSVGGSFVGEQYF | TGTGCCAGCAGCGTAGGAGGGAGTTTCGTTGGAGAGCAGTACTTC
TRBJ2-5 | TRBD2 | TRBV6-1 | many | CASSELAGGPETQYF | TGTGCCAGCAGTGAACTAGCGGGAGGGCCAGAGACCCAGTACTTC
TRBJ2-7 | TRBD1 | TRBV18 | - | CASSPLYGTGVYEQYF | TGTGCCAGCTCACCACTTTACGGGACAGGGGTCTACGAGCAGTACTTC
TRBJ2-6 | - | TRBV21-1 | - | CASSWDRMISGANVLTF | TGTGCCAGCAGCTGGGACAGGATGATCTCTGGGGCCAACGTCCTGACTTTC
TRBJ1-3 | - | TRBV4-2 | - | CASSQAGAGGTYSGNTIYF | TGTGCCAGCAGCCAAGCGGGCGCGGGTGGGACATACTCTGGAAACACCATATATTTT
TRBJ2-3 | TRBD2 | TRBV6-9 | - | CASSYSAGAADTQYF | TGTGCCAGCAGTTATTCAGCGGGAGCGGCAGATACGCAGTATTTT
TRBJ2-5 | TRBD1 | TRBV7-7 | - | CASSFGTGWQETQYF | TGTGCTAGCAGCTTTGGGACAGGGTGGCAAGAGACCCAGTACTTC
TRBJ1-2 | - | TRBV3-1/TRBV3-2 | - | CASSQEVVSGGYTF | TGTGCCAGCAGCCAAGAGGTGGTTTCGGGAGGCTACACCTTC
TRBJ2-2 | TRBD1 | TRBV7-3 | - | CASSIGDRATGELFF | TGTGCCAGCAGCATTGGGGACAGGGCCACCGGGGAGCTGTTTTTT
TRBJ1-1 | - | TRBV10-3 | - | CAISESSGTEAFF | TGTGCCATCAGTGAGTCGTCGGGCACTGAAGCTTTCTTT